This T cell receptor (beta chain) originates from a study of CXCR3-negative and CXCR3-positive naive CD8 T cells. Whole-study findings and limits: Greater hydrophobicity was found in TRB CDR3s of CXCR3-positive naive cells than of CXCR3-negative naive cells. Much lower diversity was found in memory CD8+ cells, while both naive subsets had comparably high diversity. Memory cells differed in TRBV-TRBJ usage, but naive CXCR3-negative and CXCR3-positive cells had similar usage.

With regard to this clonotype: The target antigen is unknown.

The CDR3 loop spans 19 amino acids. Each TRB cDNA library was prepared by 5' RACE (with UMI labels). TCRdb processed the 5' RACE reads again and assigns one entry to each CDR3 protein, with no DNA. This table holds around 80,000 distinct CDR3 sequences. This receptor was taken from a human donor in good health. Some clones in this sample may be carry-over from other donors' samples. The chain is built from TRBV12-3 or TRBV12-4 and TRBJ2-6. Specimen: naive CXCR3+ CD8+ T cells from blood. Subset noted: CD45RO-CCR7+CD27+CD95- naive CD8+ T cells expressing CXCR3 (TNR3+). CDR3 amino acids: CASSLSEDQRTPGANVLTF.